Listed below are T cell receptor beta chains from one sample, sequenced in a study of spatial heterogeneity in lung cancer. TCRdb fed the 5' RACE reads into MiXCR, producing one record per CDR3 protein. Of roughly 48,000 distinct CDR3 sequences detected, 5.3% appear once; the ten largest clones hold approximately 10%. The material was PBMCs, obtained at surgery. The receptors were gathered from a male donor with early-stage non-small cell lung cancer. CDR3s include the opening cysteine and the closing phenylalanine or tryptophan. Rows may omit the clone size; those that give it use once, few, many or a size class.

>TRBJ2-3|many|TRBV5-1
CASSFLAGSGTDTQYF
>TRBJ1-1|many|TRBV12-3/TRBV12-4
CASRWGPLETEAFF
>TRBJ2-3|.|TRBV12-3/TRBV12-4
CASSWSERDTQYF
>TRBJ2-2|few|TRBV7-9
CASSLVYSPAGELFF
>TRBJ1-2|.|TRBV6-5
CASSYLNRERGYTF
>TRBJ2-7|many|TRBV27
CASSFQANSYEQYF
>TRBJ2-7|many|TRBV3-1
CASSQTMGSYEQYF
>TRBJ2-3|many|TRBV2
CASKKLSGAMNTQYF
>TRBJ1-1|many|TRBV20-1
CSARVPLGGTEAFF
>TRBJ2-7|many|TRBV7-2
CASSLSAGGLYEQYF
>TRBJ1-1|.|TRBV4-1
CASSQPWRENTEAFF
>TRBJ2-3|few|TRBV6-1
CASSRDGPTDTQYF
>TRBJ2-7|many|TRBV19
CASSAGQGIPGEQYF
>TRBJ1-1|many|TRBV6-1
CASSSGEMSTEAFF